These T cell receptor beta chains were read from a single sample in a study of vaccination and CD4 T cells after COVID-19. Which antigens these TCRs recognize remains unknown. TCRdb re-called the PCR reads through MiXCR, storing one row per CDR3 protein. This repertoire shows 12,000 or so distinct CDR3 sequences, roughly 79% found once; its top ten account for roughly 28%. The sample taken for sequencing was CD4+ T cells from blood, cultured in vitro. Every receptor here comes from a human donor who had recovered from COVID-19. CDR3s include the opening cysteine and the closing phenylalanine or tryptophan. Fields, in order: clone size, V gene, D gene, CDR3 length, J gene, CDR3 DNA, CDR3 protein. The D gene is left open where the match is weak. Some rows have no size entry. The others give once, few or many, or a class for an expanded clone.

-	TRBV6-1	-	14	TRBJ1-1	TGTGCCAGCGGGGGGGGCCTTTTGAACACTGAAGCTTTCTTT	CASGGGLLNTEAFF
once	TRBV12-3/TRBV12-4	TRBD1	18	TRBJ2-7	TGTGCCAGCAGGGGGACAGGGGAGACGGAAGGGGGGTCCTACGAGCAGTACTTC	CASRGTGETEGGSYEQYF
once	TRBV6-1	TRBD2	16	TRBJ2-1	TGTGCCAGCAGCGACCACTTAGCGGGAGCTCACAATGAGCAGTTCTTC	CASSDHLAGAHNEQFF
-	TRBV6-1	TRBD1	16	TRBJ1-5	TGTGCCAGCAGTGAATCAGGACAGGGGCGCGCCAAGCCCCAGCATTTT	CASSESGQGRAKPQHF
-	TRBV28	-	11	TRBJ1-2	TGTGCCAGCGAACCCTCCTATGGCTACACCTTC	CASEPSYGYTF
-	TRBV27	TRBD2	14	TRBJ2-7	TGTGCCGGTACGGGGCTAGCGGGAATCTACGAGCAGTACTTC	CAGTGLAGIYEQYF
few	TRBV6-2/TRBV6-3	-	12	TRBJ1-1	TGTGCCAGCAGTTACTTGGCCGGGGAAGCTTTCTTT	CASSYLAGEAFF
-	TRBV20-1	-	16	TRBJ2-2	TGCAGTGCTAGAGGAAGGGCCACGGGGAGAACCGGGGAGCTGTTTTTT	CSARGRATGRTGELFF
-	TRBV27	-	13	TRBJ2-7	TGTGCCAGCAGGTCAGTGGACACCTACGAGCAGTACTTC	CASRSVDTYEQYF
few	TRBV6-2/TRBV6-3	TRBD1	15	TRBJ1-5	TGTGCCAGCAGGCTAGGGACAGGGTTCAATCAGCCCCAGCATTTT	CASRLGTGFNQPQHF
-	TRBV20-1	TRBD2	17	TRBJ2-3	TGCAGTGCGTCGAGGGCGGGAGGGCCTTTTGGAACAGATACGCAGTATTTT	CSASRAGGPFGTDTQYF
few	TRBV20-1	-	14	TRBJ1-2	TGCAGTGCTAGGGCGGACAGCACATTCTATGGCTACACCTTC	CSARADSTFYGYTF
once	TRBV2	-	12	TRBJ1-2	TGTGCCAGCAGTGGGACGTACTATGGCTACACCTTC	CASSGTYYGYTF
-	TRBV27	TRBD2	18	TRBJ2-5	TGTGCCAGCAGTTTTAGACTAGCGGGAGGTCACGTAAGGGAGACCCAGTACTTC	CASSFRLAGGHVRETQYF
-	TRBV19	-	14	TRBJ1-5	TGTGCCAGTATCGACGCGGGGGGGTATCAGCCCCAGCATTTT	CASIDAGGYQPQHF
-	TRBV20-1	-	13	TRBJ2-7	TGCAGTGCCCCAACACGCCCCTACTACGAGCAGTACTTC	CSAPTRPYYEQYF
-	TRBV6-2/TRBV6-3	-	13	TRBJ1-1	TGTGCCAGCAGTTCAGGGGAGAACACTGAAGCTTTCTTT	CASSSGENTEAFF
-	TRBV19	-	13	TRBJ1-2	TGTGCCAGCCGAGACAGACGGGGGAGAGGCTACACCTTC	CASRDRRGRGYTF
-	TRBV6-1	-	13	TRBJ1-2	TGTGCCAGCAGTGGGGACTTTAGGGGTGGCTACACCTTC	CASSGDFRGGYTF
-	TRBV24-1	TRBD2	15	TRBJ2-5	TGTGCCACCAGTGCTGGGGCGGCGGGAGGAGAGACCCAGTACTTC	CATSAGAAGGETQYF
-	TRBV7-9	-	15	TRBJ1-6	TGTGCCAGCAGCTCCCCCGGGAGGTATAATTCACCCCTCCACTTT	CASSSPGRYNSPLHF
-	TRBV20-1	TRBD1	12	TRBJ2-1	TGCAGTGCTAGACGGACAGGACGTGAGCAGTTCTTC	CSARRTGREQFF
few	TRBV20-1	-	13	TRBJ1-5	TGCAGTGCCCAAGAGGTAGGAAATCAGCCCCAGCATTTT	CSAQEVGNQPQHF
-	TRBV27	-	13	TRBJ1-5	TGTGCCAGCAGCCGGTCGAGAGGTCAGCCCCAGCATTTT	CASSRSRGQPQHF
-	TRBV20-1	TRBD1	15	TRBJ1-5	TGCAGTGCCAGGACAGGAGCTTTTAGCAATCAGCCCCAGCATTTT	CSARTGAFSNQPQHF
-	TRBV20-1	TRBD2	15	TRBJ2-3	TGCAGTGCTACGCTAGCGGGTCCTGGCACAGATACGCAGTATTTT	CSATLAGPGTDTQYF
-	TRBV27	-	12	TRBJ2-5	TGTGCCAGCAGTTTATTGGGGGGGCTCCAGTACTTC	CASSLLGGLQYF
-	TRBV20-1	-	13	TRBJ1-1	TGCAGTGCTGTCGGGGGGGGCTGGACTGAAGCTTTCTTT	CSAVGGGWTEAFF
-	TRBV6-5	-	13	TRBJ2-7	TGTGCCAGCAGTTCTACGGGAGACTACGAGCAGTACTTC	CASSSTGDYEQYF
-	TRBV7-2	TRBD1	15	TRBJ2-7	TGTGCCAGCAGCGCCCGACAGGGCGGATCCTACGAGCAGTACTTC	CASSARQGGSYEQYF
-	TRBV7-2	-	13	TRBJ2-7	TGTGCCAGCACCGGCCCTCAGAACTACGAGCAGTACTTC	CASTGPQNYEQYF
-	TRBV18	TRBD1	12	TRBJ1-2	TGTGCCAGCTCTCAGGGACAGGATGGCTACACCTTC	CASSQGQDGYTF
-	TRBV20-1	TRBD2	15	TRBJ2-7	TGCAGTGCTAGAGAGGGGACTAGCGGGAGCTACGAGCAGTACTTC	CSAREGTSGSYEQYF
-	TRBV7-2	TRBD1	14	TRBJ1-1	TGCGCCAGCAGCCGAGGGACAGGGCCCACTGAAGCTTTCTTT	CASSRGTGPTEAFF
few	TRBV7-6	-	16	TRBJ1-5	TGTGCCAGCAGCTTAAGGGCAGGGAGTGGCAATCAGCCCCAGCATTTT	CASSLRAGSGNQPQHF
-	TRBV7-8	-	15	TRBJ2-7	TGTGCCAGCAGCTTAGTTGGGGAAAGGAGGTACGAGCAGTACTTC	CASSLVGERRYEQYF
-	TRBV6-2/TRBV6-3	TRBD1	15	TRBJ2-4	TGTGCCAGCAGTTACCCAGGGGGAGCCAAAAACATTCAGTACTTC	CASSYPGGAKNIQYF
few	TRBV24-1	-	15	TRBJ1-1	TGTGCCACCAGTGACGCTGAGACACCAAACACTGAAGCTTTCTTT	CATSDAETPNTEAFF
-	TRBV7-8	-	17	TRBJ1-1	TGTGCCAGCAGCTTAGTTGGAGGGGGGCAACTGAACACTGAAGCTTTCTTT	CASSLVGGGQLNTEAFF
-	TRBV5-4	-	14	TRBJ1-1	TGTGCCAGCAGCTTGCGAGGTTATAGTGATGAAGCTTTCTTT	CASSLRGYSDEAFF
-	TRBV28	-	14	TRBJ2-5	TGTGCCAGCAGTTTACGACAGATGAGGGAGACCCAGTACTTC	CASSLRQMRETQYF
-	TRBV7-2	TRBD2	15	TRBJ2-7	TGTGCCAGCAGCTTAATGCTAGCGGGATCCAACGAGCAGTACTTC	CASSLMLAGSNEQYF
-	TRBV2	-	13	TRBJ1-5	TGTGCCAGCAGTGAAATCCGCAATCAGCCCCAGCATTTT	CASSEIRNQPQHF
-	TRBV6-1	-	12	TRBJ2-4	TGTGCCAGCAGCCCCGGTCTGAACATTCAGTACTTC	CASSPGLNIQYF
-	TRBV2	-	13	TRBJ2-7	TGTGCCAGCAGTTCCCGACTAGGCTACGAGCAGTACTTC	CASSSRLGYEQYF
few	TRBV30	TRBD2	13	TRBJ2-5	TGTGCCTGGTCGACTAGCGGGGTCATAGGCCAGTACTTC	CAWSTSGVIGQYF
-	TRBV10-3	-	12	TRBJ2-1	TGTGCCAGCAGTTATCTGGGGGGTGAGCAGTTCTTC	CASSYLGGEQFF